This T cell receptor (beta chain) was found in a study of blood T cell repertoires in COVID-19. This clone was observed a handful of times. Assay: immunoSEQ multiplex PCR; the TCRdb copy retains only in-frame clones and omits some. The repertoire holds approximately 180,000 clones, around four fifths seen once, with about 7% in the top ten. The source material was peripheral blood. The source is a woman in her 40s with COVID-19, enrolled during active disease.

The CDR3 loop reads CASRGQRVWGTEAFF. The CDR3 bases are TGCGCCAGCAGGGGACAGCGTGTTTGGGGCACTGAAGCTTTCTTT. The V call is TRBV10-2, the J call TRBJ1-1; 7 bases match TRBD1. The germline gives CDR1 WSHSY, CDR2 SAAADI. There are 15 residues in the CDR3. The ends lost 6 bases at V and 4 bases at J; junction bases unmatched: 11.